This T cell receptor (beta chain) emerged from a study of monozygotic twins with inflammatory bowel disease. General study results and limits: The inverse Simpson measure of TCRbeta diversity was lower in IBD patients than in healthy co-twins.

The V gene's germline CDR1 is SQVTM and CDR2 ANQGSEA. This CDR3 contains 15 residues. For this clonotype: Its antigen is unknown.

TCRdb reworked the 5' RACE reads into one entry per CDR3 protein, no DNA. The sample yields 150,000 or so distinct CDR3 sequences, of which the top ten take up around 1.2%. The genes are TRBV29-1 and TRBJ2-5; TCRdb calls TRBD1, which cannot be checked without DNA. The origin of this receptor is a human donor with ulcerative colitis or Crohn's disease, or a healthy co-twin of an affected twin (not recorded which). Sequenced input: blood. The CDR3 here is CSSQPRGAQTETQYF.